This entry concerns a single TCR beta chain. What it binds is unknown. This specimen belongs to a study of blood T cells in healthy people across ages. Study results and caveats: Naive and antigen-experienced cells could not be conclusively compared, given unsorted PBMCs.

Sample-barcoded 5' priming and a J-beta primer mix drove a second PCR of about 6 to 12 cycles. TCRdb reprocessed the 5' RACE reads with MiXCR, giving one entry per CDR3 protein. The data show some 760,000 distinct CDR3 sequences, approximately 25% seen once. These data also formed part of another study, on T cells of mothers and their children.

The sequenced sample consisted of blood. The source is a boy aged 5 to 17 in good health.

The CDR3 DNA reads as TGCAGCGTTGCGGCTAGCGGAGCTTCGGAGACCCAGTACTTC. Translated: CSVAASGASETQYF. J is TRBJ2-5 and V is TRBV29-1; 7 positions agree with TRBD2. In germline, CDR1 is SQVTM, CDR2 ANQGSEA. V gave up 4 bases and J gave up 5 bases; unmatched junction bases: 10. CDR3 length: 14 amino acids. Full variable domain (missing parts from reference TRBV29-1 and TRBJ2-5): SAVISQKPSRDICQRGTSLTIQCQVDSQVTMMFWYRQQPGQSLTLIATANQGSEATYESGFVIDKFPISRPNLTFSTLTVSNMSPEDSSIYLCSVAASGASETQYFGPGTRLLVL.